This passage covers 24 T cell receptor beta chains from one sample sequenced in a study of blood T cell repertoires in COVID-19 (TCRdb year 2020). Library method: the immunoSEQ multiplex PCR assay. In its TCRdb copy, this immuneACCESS table keeps in-frame sequences only and misses some clones. Where compared with another copy, unresolved V genes explain less than half of these, and the others have no known cause. Here the sample has roughly 85,000 clones; just over 85% occur a single time. The ten biggest clones cover 25% to 30% of the sample. The sample taken for sequencing was peripheral blood. The receptors here all came from a man in his fifties with active or convalescent COVID-19.

This sequence joins TRBV5-1 and TRBJ2-4; possible D gene TRBD1, 6 bases. The CDR3 length is 16 residues. V dropped 1 base and J dropped 6 bases, with 17 bases sitting between them. Germline V gene lookup returns CDR1 SGHRS and CDR2 YFSETQ. CDR3 bases: TGCGCCAGCAGCTTGATTCCAGGGGCCTCGGGAAACATTCAGTACTTC. Its translation is CASSLIPGASGNIQYF. The whole variable domain, remainder taken from reference TRBV5-1 and TRBJ2-4, is KAGVTQTPRYLIKTRGQQVTLSCSPISGHRSVSWYQQTPGQGLQFLFEYFSETQRNKGNFPGRFSGRQFSNSRSEMNVSTLELGDSALYLCASSLIPGASGNIQYFGAGTRLSVL.

The chain is built from TRBV6-6 and TRBJ2-3; TRBD2 might be the D (5 bases). CDR1 is MNHNY and CDR2 is SVGAGI in the germline V gene (reference sequence). This CDR3 region has 14 residues. The V gene lost 10 bases and the J gene lost 2 bases, with 16 bases spanning the gap. The CDR3 sequence is CATTYERDTDTQYF. CDR3 coding DNA: TGTGCCACCACGTATGAGAGGGACACAGATACGCAGTATTTT.

This chain joins TRBV19 and TRBJ1-5; 10 positions agree with TRBD1. Germline V gene lookup returns CDR1 LNHDA and CDR2 SQIVND (reference sequence). The CDR3 has 17 amino acids. The junction had 6 bases not matched to a gene; V was cut back by 4 bases and J by 0 bases. CDR3 in DNA: TGTGCCAGTAGTACGGGACAGGGGTCGGATAGCAATCAGCCCCAGCATTTT. It translates to CASSTGQGSDSNQPQHF.

This clone has just one count. The chain is built from TRBV27 and TRBJ2-1; 9 nucleotides line up with TRBD2. Germline CDR1 reads MNHEY; CDR2 reads SMNVEV (reference sequence). Germline trimming cut 8 bases from V and 3 bases from J; bases unmatched to any gene: 11. The CDR3 is 16 amino acids. CDR3 coding DNA: TGTGCCAGCCGAGCCGGGACTAGCAGCCACTACAATGAGCAGTTCTTC. Protein sequence: CASRAGTSSHYNEQFF.

This chain joins TRBV30 and TRBJ1-1, with TRBD1 as a possible D gene (5 bases). The V and J ends lost 4 bases and 1 base respectively, with 10 bases between them. Germline CDR1 is GTSNPN and CDR2 is SVGIG (reference sequence). There are 13 residues in the CDR3. CDR3 in amino acids: CAWTRGRNTEAFF. In nucleotides, the CDR3 is TGTGCCTGGACGCGGGGGAGGAACACTGAAGCTTTCTTT. Supplemented by reference TRBV30 and TRBJ1-1, the full variable domain reads SQTIHQWPATLVQPVGSPLSLECTVEGTSNPNLYWYRQAAGRGLQLLFYSVGIGQISSEVPQNLSASRPQDRQFILSSKKLLLSDSGFYLCAWTRGRNTEAFFGQGTRLTVV.

The rearrangement uses TRBV5-4 and TRBJ1-1, with 8 nucleotides matching TRBD1. This CDR3 has 15 residues. The germline V gene has CDR1 SGHNT and CDR2 YYREEE (reference sequence). The V segment lost 4 bases and the J segment 2 bases; nucleotides outside the gene matches: 7. This CDR3 reads CASSQSTGVNTEAFF. CDR3 DNA: TGTGCCAGCAGCCAATCGACAGGGGTAAACACTGAAGCTTTCTTT.

The chain uses TRBV15 and TRBJ2-7; 9 bases fit TRBD1. The CDR3 length is 16 residues. Germline V gives CDR1 LNHNV, CDR2 YYDKDF (reference sequence). J was trimmed by 7 bases and V by 0 bases; bases with no gene match: 10. The CDR3 is CATSRDSGQGLMEQYF. CDR3 DNA: TGTGCCACCAGCAGAGATTCGGGACAGGGTTTGATGGAGCAGTACTTC. Variable domain in full (rest from reference TRBV15 and TRBJ2-7): DAMVIQNPRYQVTQFGKPVTLSCSQTLNHNVMYWYQQKSSQAPKLLFHYYDKDFNNEADTPDNFQSRRPNTSFCFLDIRSPGLGDTAMYLCATSRDSGQGLMEQYFGPGTRLTVT.

The genes are TRBV7-2 and TRBJ2-1; D may be TRBD2 (5 bases). CDR3 length equals 16 residues. Germline V gene data show CDR1 as SGHTA and CDR2 as FQGNSA. The V gene lost 1 base and the J gene lost 7 bases, with 17 bases spanning the gap. As DNA, the CDR3 is TGTGCCAGCAGCTTAGTGGGGAGTGGTTGGGTGAATGAGCAGTTCTTC. This codes for CASSLVGSGWVNEQFF.

This clone was observed a single time. The genes are TRBV7-2 and TRBJ2-7, with D hard to call. Germline V gene lookup returns CDR1 SGHTA and CDR2 FQGNSA. The CDR3 sequence is 15 residues long. The V and J ends lost 2 bases and 2 bases respectively, with 13 bases between them. DNA of the CDR3: TGTGCCAGCAGCTTAACTAACCAGCTGGCCTACGAGCAGTACTTC. This sequence encodes CASSLTNQLAYEQYF.

The chain couples TRBV7-6 to TRBJ2-1; 9 bases are shared with TRBD2. V lost 5 bases, J lost 0 bases, and 5 bases stayed unmatched. Germline lookup yields CDR1 SGHVS and CDR2 FNYEAQ. The CDR3 is 16 amino acids. Here the CDR3 DNA reads TGTGCCAGCAGCCCCCTTAGCGGGAGCTCCTACAATGAGCAGTTCTTC. It encodes CASSPLSGSSYNEQFF. The entire variable domain, with the rest obtained from reference TRBV7-6 and TRBJ2-1, is as follows: GAGVSQSPRYKVTKRGQDVALRCDPISGHVSLYWYRQALGQGPEFLTYFNYEAQQDKSGLPNDRFSAERPEGSISTLTIQRTEQRDSAMYRCASSPLSGSSYNEQFFGPGTRLTVL.

The chain couples TRBV5-1 to TRBJ2-3; 12 bases line up with TRBD2. Germline V lookup: CDR1 SGHRS, CDR2 YFSETQ. V lost 4 bases and J lost 3; bases outside the gene matches: 6. The CDR3 has 16 residues. In nucleotides, the CDR3 is TGCGCCAGCAGCCCTCTGACTAGCGGGGGAACAGATACGCAGTATTTT. Amino acids: CASSPLTSGGTDTQYF. Full variable domain (missing parts from reference TRBV5-1 and TRBJ2-3): KAGVTQTPRYLIKTRGQQVTLSCSPISGHRSVSWYQQTPGQGLQFLFEYFSETQRNKGNFPGRFSGRQFSNSRSEMNVSTLELGDSALYLCASSPLTSGGTDTQYFGPGTRLTVL.

The chain employs TRBV2 and TRBJ2-7; 7 positions agree with TRBD1. This CDR3 spans 14 amino acids. The germline CDR1 and CDR2 sequences are SNHLY and FYNNEI. With V trimmed by 6 bases and J by 0 bases, 5 bases remained unmatched. The CDR3 region has the DNA TGTGCCAGCAGGGACAGGCCGAGCTCCTACGAGCAGTACTTC. Protein product: CASRDRPSSYEQYF.

The chain joins TRBV11-2 to TRBJ2-3; 7 nucleotides agree with TRBD1. The CDR3 extends over 15 amino acids. Losses at the gene ends were 6 bases for V and 3 bases for J; bases not matched to a gene: 9. Germline V gene sequence: CDR1 SGHAT, CDR2 FQNNGV. The CDR3 loop is CASSSWGTVTDTQYF. The CDR3 DNA sequence: TGTGCCAGCAGTTCTTGGGGGACAGTTACAGATACGCAGTATTTT.

This chain uses TRBV5-4 with TRBJ2-1, with 13 positions matching TRBD2. The CDR3 contains 16 residues. Germline V gene sequence: CDR1 SGHNT, CDR2 YYREEE (reference sequence). The junction had 1 base not matched to a gene; V was cut back by 0 bases and J by 4 bases. The CDR3 reads CASSLGTSGGYNEQFF. CDR3 nucleotides: TGTGCCAGCAGCTTGGGGACTAGCGGGGGTTACAATGAGCAGTTCTTC.

The chain employs TRBV10-2 and TRBJ2-1; TRBD2 matches at 14 bases. The ends lost 6 bases at V and 9 bases at J; junction bases unmatched: 10. Germline V gene data show CDR1 as WSHSY and CDR2 as SAAADI. CDR3 size: 16 residues. The CDR3 DNA follows: TGCGCCAGCAGCCCCTTGACTAGCGGGAGGGCTCGTGAGCAGTTCTTC. It is translated as CASSPLTSGRAREQFF.

The CDR3 DNA reads TGTGCCACCAGCAGGAGCCGGGTGATCTACGAGCAGTACTTC. It translates to CATSRSRVIYEQYF. J is TRBJ2-7 and V is TRBV15, with D unclear. Trimming cost V 3 bases and J 3 bases, with 12 bases left between them. Germline V lookup: CDR1 LNHNV, CDR2 YYDKDF (reference sequence). The CDR3 has 14 residues.

This clone was detected once. V usage is TRBV6-5 and J usage is TRBJ1-5; 7 bases match TRBD1. CDR3 length: 15 residues. Germline V gene data show CDR1 as MNHEY and CDR2 as SVGAGI. With V trimmed by 6 bases and J by 5 bases, 10 bases remained unmatched. The CDR3 sequence is CASRDRVERDQPQHF. CDR3 in DNA: TGTGCCAGCAGAGACAGGGTCGAACGCGATCAGCCCCAGCATTTT.

The chain employs TRBV19 and TRBJ2-5; D possibly corresponds to TRBD2 (6 bases). CDR1 and CDR2 from the germline V gene are LNHDA and SQIVND (reference sequence). This CDR3 has 15 amino acids. Trimming pared 5 bases from V and 4 bases from J, leaving 17 bases between. The CDR3 spells CASSDRGKRAETQYF. The CDR3 region has the DNA TGTGCCAGTAGTGACCGGGGGAAAAGGGCAGAGACCCAGTACTTC.

V usage is TRBV7-8 and J usage is TRBJ2-5; possibly TRBD2 for D (6 bases). This CDR3 has 14 amino acids. V lost 1 base, J lost 4 bases, and 10 bases lay in between. Germline V lookup: CDR1 SGHVS, CDR2 FQNEAQ. DNA of the CDR3: TGTGCCAGCAGCTTAGGCGGGGTACGAGAGACCCAGTACTTC. It codes for CASSLGGVRETQYF.

The J gene is TRBJ1-1, the V gene TRBV19, with TRBD1 identical over 11 bases. V shed 2 bases, J shed 0 bases, and the junction held 5 bases outside the gene matches. CDR3 length: 17 residues. CDR1 is LNHDA, CDR2 SQIVND, per germline (reference sequence). In DNA form, the CDR3 reads TGTGCCAGTAGTATAAATCGGGGACAGGGGGTGAACACTGAAGCTTTCTTT. Amino acids: CASSINRGQGVNTEAFF.

The rearrangement uses TRBV5-8 and TRBJ2-1; D might be TRBD1 (6 bases). The V and J ends lost 0 bases and 4 bases respectively, with 14 bases between them. Per germline, CDR1 SGHTS and CDR2 YDEGEE. This CDR3 has 16 amino acids. Here the CDR3 reads CASSLATGYTYNEQFF. CDR3 nucleotide sequence: TGTGCCAGCAGCTTGGCAACAGGGTACACTTACAATGAGCAGTTCTTC.

The gene calls are TRBV2 and TRBJ2-3, with TRBD2 identical over 12 bases. The CDR3 covers 19 residues. V was pared by 7 bases and J by 4 bases, with 18 bases of the junction left unmatched. Germline V gene lookup returns CDR1 SNHLY and CDR2 FYNNEI. The CDR3 DNA sequence: TGTGCCAGCAAAGGGATCCCATCTAGCGGGAGGGCCGTTGCAGATACGCAGTATTTT. It yields the protein CASKGIPSSGRAVADTQYF.

This chain links TRBV6-5 with TRBJ2-5; a weak D match, TRBD1 (6 bases). This CDR3 contains 13 residues. Germline V gene lookup returns CDR1 MNHEY and CDR2 SVGAGI. Trimming removed 7 bases from V and 7 bases from J, with 16 bases in between. CDR3 sequence: CASIPRGDGTQYF. CDR3 bases: TGTGCCAGCATCCCCAGGGGCGACGGGACCCAGTACTTC.

The chain combines TRBV9 with TRBJ2-1; D may be TRBD1 (6 bases). The length of the CDR3 is 16 residues. The germline gives CDR1 SGDLS, CDR2 YYNGEE. The ends were cut back, 4 bases at V and 2 bases at J, with 16 bases in the middle. CDR3 bases: TGTGCCAGCAGCCTCTCCCCCGGGACACCCTACAATGAGCAGTTCTTC. Its protein is CASSLSPGTPYNEQFF.